The 8 T cell receptor beta chains in this list originate from one sample, sequenced in a study of persistence of HIV-infected CD4 T cells. The libraries were made with immunoSEQ version 4 in survey mode. Sequencing used immunoSEQ multiplex PCR; TCRdb keeps in-frame clones, though not all of them. The profile shows 15,000 to 20,000 clones, less than 75% of them singletons. For these TCRs, the target antigens are not known. The stimulus was lysate of CMV-infected fibroblasts, about 11 ug/mL. Sorting selected CD4+ T cells upregulating both CD40 ligand and CD69. The sample consisted of CD4+ T cells sorted from PBMCs after roughly 18-hour stimulation, taken from a patient who received antiretroviral therapy. All receptors derive from an adult woman with HIV who was CMV-seropositive.

The V gene is TRBV5-1, the J gene TRBJ2-1; 11 nucleotides match TRBD2. This CDR3 has 16 residues. Germline V gene data show CDR1 as SGHRS and CDR2 as YFSETQ. After removal of 6 bases from V and 4 bases from J, the junction contained 9 bases not matched to a gene. CDR3 nucleotide sequence: TGCGCCAGCACCTCGCTAACTAGCGGGGGATACAATGAGCAGTTCTTC. Translation gives CASTSLTSGGYNEQFF.

The V call is TRBV5-1, the J call TRBJ1-1; D uncertain. The CDR3 length is 15 residues. Trimming took off 4 bases at V and 1 base at J, with 14 bases between the two ends. Germline V gene lookup returns CDR1 SGHRS and CDR2 YFSETQ. For the CDR3, the DNA is TGCGCCAGCAGCCAGAGAAGAGAGGGGAACACTGAAGCTTTCTTT. Its translation is CASSQRREGNTEAFF.

The gene calls are TRBV5-1 and TRBJ2-7; 10 bases fit TRBD2. In germline, CDR1 is SGHRS, CDR2 YFSETQ. CDR3 length equals 16 residues. Trimming cost V 0 bases and J 4 bases; bases outside gene matches: 7. The CDR3 DNA follows: TGCGCCAGCAGCTTGGAGGTAGCGGGGGGAACGTACGAGCAGTACGTC. Protein product: CASSLEVAGGTYEQYV.

The rearrangement links TRBV30 to TRBJ2-1, with D possibly being TRBD1 (7 bases). Germline V gives CDR1 GTSNPN, CDR2 SVGIG (reference sequence). Trimming removed 5 bases at V and 4 bases at J, with 15 bases between. The CDR3 is 14 amino acids. For the CDR3, the DNA is TGTGCCTGGGATACTAGCAGGGGGTACAATGAGCAGTTCTTC. Translated: CAWDTSRGYNEQFF. The full variable domain, with the rest looked up from reference TRBV30 and TRBJ2-1, is SQTIHQWPATLVQPVGSPLSLECTVEGTSNPNLYWYRQAAGRGLQLLFYSVGIGQISSEVPQNLSASRPQDRQFILSSKKLLLSDSGFYLCAWDTSRGYNEQFFGPGTRLTVL.

This chain uses TRBV6-5 with TRBJ1-1, with 10 bases that match TRBD1. This CDR3 has 15 residues. V was pared by 5 bases and J by 4 bases, with 7 bases of the junction left unmatched. CDR1 is MNHEY and CDR2 is SVGAGI in the germline V gene. CDR3 loop: CASSTSGTGATEAFF. The CDR3 DNA follows: TGTGCCAGCAGTACGTCCGGGACAGGGGCCACTGAAGCTTTCTTT.

The chain employs TRBV6-6 and TRBJ1-1; TRBD1 matches at 9 bases. From germline, CDR1 is MNHNY and CDR2 SVGAGI (reference sequence). The CDR3 loop spans 13 amino acids. V trimming: 9 bases; J trimming: 6 bases; junction bases outside the gene matches: 8. The CDR3 region is CASRGGQGPEAFF. The CDR3 region has the DNA TGTGCCAGTCGCGGGGGACAGGGCCCTGAAGCTTTCTTT.

J is TRBJ1-1 and V is TRBV9; D unresolved. Trimming cost V 4 bases and J 8 bases, with 18 bases left between them. CDR1 SGDLS and CDR2 YYNGEE come from the germline V gene. The CDR3 loop spans 14 amino acids. The CDR3: CASSLNPWAVEAFF. The CDR3 bases are TGTGCCAGCAGCTTAAATCCCTGGGCAGTAGAAGCTTTCTTT.

This clone was picked up a small number of times. The chain couples TRBV19 to TRBJ1-6; no firm D call. The length of the CDR3 is 14 residues. Trimming cost V 6 bases and J 7 bases, with 13 bases left between them. Per germline, CDR1 LNHDA and CDR2 SQIVND (reference sequence). CDR3 bases: TGTGCCAGTAGGAGAAGGGCAGAGAATTCACCCCTCCACTTT. Encoded protein: CASRRRAENSPLHF.